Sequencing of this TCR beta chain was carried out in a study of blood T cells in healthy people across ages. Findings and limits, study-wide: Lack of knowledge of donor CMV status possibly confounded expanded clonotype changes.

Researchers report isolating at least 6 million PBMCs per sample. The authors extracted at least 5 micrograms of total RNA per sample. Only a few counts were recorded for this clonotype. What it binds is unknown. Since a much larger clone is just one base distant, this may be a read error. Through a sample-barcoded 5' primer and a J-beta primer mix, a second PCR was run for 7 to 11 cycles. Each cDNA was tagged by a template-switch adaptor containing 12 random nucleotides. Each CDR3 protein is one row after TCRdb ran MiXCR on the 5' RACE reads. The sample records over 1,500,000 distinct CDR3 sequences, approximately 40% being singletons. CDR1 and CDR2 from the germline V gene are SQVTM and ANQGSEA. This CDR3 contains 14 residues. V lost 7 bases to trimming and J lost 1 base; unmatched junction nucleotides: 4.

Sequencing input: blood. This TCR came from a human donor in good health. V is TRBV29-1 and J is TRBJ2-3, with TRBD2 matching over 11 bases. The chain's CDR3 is CSAQTSGGTDTQYF. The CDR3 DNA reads TGCAGCGCCCAGACTAGCGGGGGCACAGATACGCAGTATTTT.